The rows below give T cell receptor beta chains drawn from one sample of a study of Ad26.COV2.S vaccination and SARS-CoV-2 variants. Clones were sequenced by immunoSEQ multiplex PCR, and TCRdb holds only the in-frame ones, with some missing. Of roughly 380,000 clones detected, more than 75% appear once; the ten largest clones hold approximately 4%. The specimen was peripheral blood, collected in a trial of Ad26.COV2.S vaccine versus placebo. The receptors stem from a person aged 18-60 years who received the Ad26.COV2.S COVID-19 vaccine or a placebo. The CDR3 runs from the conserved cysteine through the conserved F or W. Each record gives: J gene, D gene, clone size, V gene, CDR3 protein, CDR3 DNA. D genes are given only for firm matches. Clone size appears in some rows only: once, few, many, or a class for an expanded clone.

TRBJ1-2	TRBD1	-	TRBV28	CASSLDRGPYGYTF	TGTGCCAGCAGTCTGGACAGGGGGCCCTATGGCTACACCTTC
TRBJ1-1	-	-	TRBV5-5	CASSSTPLNTEAFF	TGTGCCAGCAGCTCAACCCCCCTGAACACTGAAGCTTTCTTT
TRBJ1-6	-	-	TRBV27	CASSLVNSPLHF	TGTGCCAGCAGTTTAGTCAATTCACCCCTCCACTTT
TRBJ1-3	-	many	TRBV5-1	CASSPTTGNTIYF	TGCGCCAGCAGCCCAACTACTGGAAACACCATATATTTT
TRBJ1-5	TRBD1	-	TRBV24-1	CATSDGQGAFQPQHF	TGTGCCACCAGTGACGGACAGGGGGCGTTTCAGCCCCAGCATTTT
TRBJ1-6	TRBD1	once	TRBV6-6	CASSYSQGARSPLHF	TGTGCCAGCAGTTACTCACAGGGGGCGAGATCACCCCTCCACTTT
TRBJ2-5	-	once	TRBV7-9	CASSLSGPLALETQYF	TGTGCCAGCAGCTTAAGCGGCCCTCTAGCTCTTGAGACCCAGTACTTC
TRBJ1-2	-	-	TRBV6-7	CASSYEDERDLPHYGYTF	TGTGCCAGCAGTTACGAGGATGAGAGGGACCTGCCCCACTATGGCTACACCTTC
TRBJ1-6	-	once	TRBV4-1	CASSQGEGSSPLHF	TGCGCCAGCAGCCAAGGGGAGGGGAGTTCACCCCTCCACTTT
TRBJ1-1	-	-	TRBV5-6	CASSLAVRSGSTEAFF	TGTGCCAGCAGCTTGGCCGTAAGGTCGGGGAGCACTGAAGCTTTCTTT
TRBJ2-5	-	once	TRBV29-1	CSIRRGGETQYF	TGCAGCATACGACGTGGTGGAGAGACCCAGTACTTC
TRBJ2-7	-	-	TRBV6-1	CASSDSPYEQYF	TGTGCCAGCAGTGACAGCCCCTACGAGCAGTACTTC
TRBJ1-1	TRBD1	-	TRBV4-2	CASSIIRGTEAFF	TGTGCCAGCAGTATTATCAGGGGGACTGAAGCTTTCTTT
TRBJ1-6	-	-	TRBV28	CASSFRLNSPLHF	TGTGCTAGCAGTTTCCGGTTAAATTCACCCCTCCACTTT
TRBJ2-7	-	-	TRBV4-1	CASSSSGTLSYEQYF	TGCGCCAGCAGCTCCTCCGGGACACTATCCTACGAGCAGTACTTC
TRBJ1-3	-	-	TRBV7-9	CASSTGNTIYF	TGTGCCAGCAGTACAGGAAACACCATATATTTT
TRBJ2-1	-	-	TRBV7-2	CASSFSLYNEQFF	TGTGCCAGCAGCTTTTCTCTCTACAATGAGCAGTTCTTC
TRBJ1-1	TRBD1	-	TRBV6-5	CASKLRDRGRSEAFF	TGTGCCAGCAAACTCCGGGACAGAGGTCGGTCTGAAGCTTTCTTT
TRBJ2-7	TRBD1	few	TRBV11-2	CASSLDRAGGTYEQYF	TGTGCCAGCAGCTTAGATCGGGCAGGGGGCACCTACGAGCAGTACTTC
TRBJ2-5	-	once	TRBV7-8	CASSSNVGGGFFQETQYF	TGTGCCAGCAGCTCCAACGTGGGCGGTGGCTTTTTCCAAGAGACCCAGTACTTC
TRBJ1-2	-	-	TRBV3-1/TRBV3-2	CASSQDSYGYTF	TGTGCCAGCAGCCAAGATAGCTATGGCTACACCTTC
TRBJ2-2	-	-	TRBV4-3	CASSQDLGADTGELFF	TGCGCCAGCAGCCAAGATCTAGGGGCAGACACCGGGGAGCTGTTTTTT
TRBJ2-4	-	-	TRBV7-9	CALEEAITNIQYF	TGTGCCCTTGAGGAGGCGATAACAAACATTCAGTACTTC
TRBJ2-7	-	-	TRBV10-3	CAISGQIYEQYF	TGTGCCATCAGTGGTCAGATCTACGAGCAGTACTTC
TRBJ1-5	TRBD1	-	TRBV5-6	CASSLGTGDQPQHF	TGTGCCAGCAGCTTAGGGACAGGGGATCAGCCCCAGCATTTT
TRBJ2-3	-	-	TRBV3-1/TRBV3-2	CASSQAGTDTQYF	TGTGCCAGCAGCCAAGCTGGCACAGATACGCAGTATTTT
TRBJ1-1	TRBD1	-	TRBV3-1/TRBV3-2	CASSPDLGQGNEAFF	TGTGCCAGCAGCCCTGACCTGGGACAGGGAAATGAAGCTTTCTTT
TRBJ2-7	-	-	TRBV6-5	CASSYSGAGSYEQYF	TGTGCCAGCAGTTACTCTGGGGCAGGATCCTACGAGCAGTACTTC
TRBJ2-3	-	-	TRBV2	CASVRLTLSTDTQYF	TGTGCCAGCGTTAGACTGACATTGAGCACAGATACGCAGTATTTT
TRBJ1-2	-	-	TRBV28	CASSAWGHEYYGYTF	TGTGCCAGCAGTGCCTGGGGGCATGAATACTATGGCTACACCTTC
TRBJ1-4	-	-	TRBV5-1	CASSFGQGREKLFF	TGCGCCAGCAGCTTTGGCCAGGGGAGGGAAAAACTGTTTTTT
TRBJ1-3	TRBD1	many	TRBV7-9	CASSLAHSRTGPTIDTIYF	TGTGCCAGCAGCTTAGCCCACAGTAGGACAGGGCCTACTATTGACACCATATATTTT
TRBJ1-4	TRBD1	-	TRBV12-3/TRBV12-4	CASSLQGAEKLFF	TGTGCCAGCAGTTTACAGGGGGCTGAAAAACTGTTTTTT
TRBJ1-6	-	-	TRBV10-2	CASSESPGGNSPLHF	TGCGCCAGCAGTGAGTCCCCCGGGGGTAATTCACCCCTCCACTTT
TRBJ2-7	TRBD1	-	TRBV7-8	CASSPPGQPYEQYF	TGTGCCAGCAGCCCCCCGGGACAGCCCTACGAGCAGTACTTC
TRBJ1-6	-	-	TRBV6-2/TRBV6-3	CASSYSRTSYNSPLHF	TGTGCCAGCAGTTACTCGAGGACGTCCTATAATTCACCCCTCCACTTT
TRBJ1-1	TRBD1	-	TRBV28	CASSLHRGDTEAFF	TGTGCCAGCAGTTTGCACAGGGGGGACACTGAAGCTTTCTTT
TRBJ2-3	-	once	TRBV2	CASSEFPGSTDTQYF	TGTGCCAGCAGTGAATTCCCGGGGAGCACAGATACGCAGTATTTT
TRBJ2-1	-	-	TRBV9	CASSGGGPSSYNEQFF	TGTGCCAGCAGTGGTGGGGGGCCCAGCTCCTACAATGAGCAGTTCTTC
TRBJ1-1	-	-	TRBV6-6	CASIPGGASEAFF	TGTGCCAGCATCCCCGGGGGGGCGTCTGAAGCTTTCTTT
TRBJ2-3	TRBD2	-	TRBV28	CASSLLGLAGATDSTDTQYF	TGTGCCAGCAGTTTATTAGGACTAGCGGGGGCCACCGATAGCACAGATACGCAGTATTTT
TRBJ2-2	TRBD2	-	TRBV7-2	CASRNRGGSNTGELFF	TGTGCCAGCAGGAACCGCGGGGGATCGAACACCGGGGAGCTGTTTTTT
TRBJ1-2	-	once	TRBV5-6	CASSFTANYGYTF	TGTGCCAGCAGCTTTACCGCTAACTATGGCTACACCTTC
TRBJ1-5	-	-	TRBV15	CATHPGGRRDQPQHF	TGTGCCACCCACCCTGGAGGCAGGAGAGATCAGCCCCAGCATTTT
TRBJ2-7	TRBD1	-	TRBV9	CASSGGQGPYEQYF	TGTGCCAGCAGCGGGGGACAGGGCCCCTACGAGCAGTACTTC
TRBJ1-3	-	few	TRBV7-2	CASSLGTDSEISGNTIYF	TGTGCCAGCAGCTTAGGCACAGACTCCGAGATCTCTGGAAACACCATATATTTT
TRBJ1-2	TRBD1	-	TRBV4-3	CASSHSLVPGQGVEGYTF	TGCGCCAGCAGCCATTCCCTTGTACCGGGACAGGGTGTAGAAGGCTACACCTTC
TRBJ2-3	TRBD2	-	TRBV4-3	CASSQEGSGGPTDTQYF	TGCGCCAGCAGCCAAGAGGGTAGCGGGGGACCCACAGATACGCAGTATTTT
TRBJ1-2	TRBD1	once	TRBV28	CASTLARQGFYGYTF	TGTGCCAGCACCTTAGCCCGACAGGGCTTCTATGGCTACACCTTC
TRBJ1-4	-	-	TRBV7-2	CASSSRTGLNEKLFF	TGTGCCAGCAGCTCCCGGACGGGTTTAAATGAAAAACTGTTTTTT
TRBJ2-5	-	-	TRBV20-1	CSARPRETQYF	TGCAGTGCGCGACCACGGGAGACCCAGTACTTC
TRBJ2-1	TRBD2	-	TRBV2	CASRALQIAGTSYNEQFF	TGTGCCAGCAGAGCTCTACAAATAGCGGGAACGTCCTACAATGAGCAGTTCTTC
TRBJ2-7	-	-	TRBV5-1	CASSLEGSYEQYF	TGCGCCAGCAGCTTGGAGGGGTCCTACGAGCAGTACTTC